The text below deals with one T cell receptor (beta chain). The antigen remains unidentified. This CDR3 spans 14 amino acids. Germline-derived CDR1 and CDR2 are SNHLY and FYNNEI. V shed 3 bases, J shed 10 bases, and the junction held 6 bases outside the gene matches. PCR employed 60 Vbeta and 13 Jbeta primers. In the authors' methods: Later reanalysis found approximately 80 million unique TCR beta chains, some 10 million of them shared. Generated by immunoSEQ multiplex PCR, the TCRdb table keeps only in-frame clones and is missing some. That table gives V, J and clone size, and the DNA gave D and trimming. This table holds over 150,000 clones, about 77% found once. This record belongs to a study of cytomegalovirus exposure and HLA in healthy donors. Study conclusions and caveats: A later analysis reportedly identified an Asian-associated ancestry cluster as carrying fewer N-insertions than the approximately 710-donor mean. Accurate HLA-A and HLA-B prediction from TCR beta sequences was reported for most subjects.

The source of this sequence is a male donor in good health and CMV-seropositive. Sequencing input: PBMCs. The chain combines TRBV2 with TRBJ2-1; 10 bases align to TRBD2. CDR3 region: CASSDQRGGLEQFF. CDR3 nucleotides: TGTGCCAGCAGTGACCAGCGGGGGGGCCTGGAGCAGTTCTTC. The whole variable domain, filled in from reference TRBV2 and TRBJ2-1, reads EPEVTQTPSHQVTQMGQEVILRCVPISNHLYFYWYRQILGQKVEFLVSFYNNEISEKSEIFDDQFSVERPDGSNFTLKIRSTKLEDSAMYFCASSDQRGGLEQFFGPGTRLTVL.